The text below deals with one T cell receptor beta chain. Per the study methods: Reference gene primer amplification yielded estimated nucleated cell counts. Method: immunoSEQ multiplex PCR; TCRdb's copy keeps in-frame clones and lacks some. The V and J calls and clone size are taken from that table; D and trimming were inferred from the DNA. The repertoire holds 200,000 to 250,000 clones, with about 88% as singletons. The CDR3 covers 17 residues. CDR1 is MNHEY and CDR2 is SMNVEV in the germline V gene (reference sequence). Trimming removed 0 bases at V and 5 bases at J, with 17 bases between. This sample stems from a study of blood T cell repertoires in COVID-19. Whole-study context: Sample material is recorded as cDNA or gDNA derived from T cells, B-cell-depleted T cells, or PBMCs.

Those enrolled in Seattle joined during active infection and were followed longitudinally afterward. This receptor was obtained from a man in his forties or fifties with COVID-19, enrolled during active disease. The sequenced material came from peripheral blood. The rearrangement joins TRBV27 to TRBJ1-5; no firm D call. The CDR3 DNA follows: TGTGCCAGCAGTTTATCGATGGTGGAGAGAGAGCATCAGCCCCAGCATTTT. Translation: CASSLSMVEREHQPQHF.